Listed below are T cell receptor beta chains from one sample, sequenced in a study of T cell changes during pregnancy in multiple sclerosis. The method was immunoSEQ multiplex PCR; TCRdb's version includes in-frame clones alone and lacks a portion of them. The profile shows about 71,000 clones, about 91% of them singletons. Sequenced material: CD8+ T cells from peripheral blood mononuclear cells, taken before pregnancy. The source of these receptors is a female donor with multiple sclerosis, enrolled in a pregnancy study. CDR3s include the opening cysteine and the closing phenylalanine or tryptophan. The order of the fields is V gene, D gene, clone size, J gene, CDR3 DNA, CDR3 protein. A D gene is named only where the DNA matches it firmly. Size tells how often a clone was seen (once, few, many) or the class of an expanded clone, and some rows leave it out.

>TRBV13|NA|NA|TRBJ1-1
TGTGCCAGCAGCTTAATGCTGACAGAAGCTTTCTTT
CASSLMLTEAFF
>TRBV2|TRBD2|NA|TRBJ2-1
TGTGCCAGCAGTGTCGGGGGGGGGACTATCTACAATGAGCAGTTCTTC
CASSVGGGTIYNEQFF
>TRBV7-6|NA|NA|TRBJ2-7
TGTGCCAGCAGCCCAGCGACTAGTACCTACGAGCAGTACTTC
CASSPATSTYEQYF
>TRBV9|NA|once|TRBJ1-2
TGTGCCAGCAGCGTGACTTCTAACTATGGCTACACCTTC
CASSVTSNYGYTF
>TRBV29-1|TRBD1|once|TRBJ1-2
TGCAGCGTTGAGGACAGGACCTATGGCTACACCTTC
CSVEDRTYGYTF
>TRBV6-9|NA|NA|TRBJ1-4
TGTGCCAGCAACGGCGGGGCCCCTCACGGGGCTAATGAAAAACTGTTTTTT
CASNGGAPHGANEKLFF
>TRBV10-3|TRBD1|NA|TRBJ2-2
TGTGCCATCAGGGAGGCCGGGACAGGGGGCGCCGACGGGGAGCTGTTTTTT
CAIREAGTGGADGELFF
>TRBV2|NA|few|TRBJ1-4
TGTGCCAGCAGTGACGGGGCAGGAGGGACTGAAAAACTGTTTTTT
CASSDGAGGTEKLFF
>TRBV15|NA|NA|TRBJ1-5
TGTGCCACCAGCAGTGACAGTTCTAATCAGCCCCAGCATTTT
CATSSDSSNQPQHF
>TRBV7-8|NA|NA|TRBJ2-7
TGTGCCAGCAGCTTAGTTGCGACAACGGGAGAGCAGTACTTC
CASSLVATTGEQYF
>TRBV2|TRBD1|NA|TRBJ1-2
TGTGCCAGCCGAGGGGGCGGCTACACCTTC
CASRGGGYTF
>TRBV27|NA|NA|TRBJ2-5
TGTGCCAGCAGATCTGAGGCAGTGGGGACCCAGTACTTC
CASRSEAVGTQYF
>TRBV27|NA|NA|TRBJ1-5
TGTGCCAGCAGTTTTGGAGACTCCCCATGGCCCCAGCATTTT
CASSFGDSPWPQHF
>TRBV11-3|TRBD2|NA|TRBJ2-1
TGTGCCAGCAGCCCCGCTGCGGGGGGGGATGAGCAGTTCTTC
CASSPAAGGDEQFF
>TRBV6-1|TRBD1|NA|TRBJ1-1
TGTGCCAGCAGTGAACGGACAGGAGCTGAAGCTTTCTTT
CASSERTGAEAFF
>TRBV6-1|NA|NA|TRBJ2-7
TGTATCAGCGGAGGGGCAATTCCCTACGAGCAGTACTTC
CISGGAIPYEQYF
>TRBV27|TRBD2|NA|TRBJ2-2
TGTGCCAGCGCCTCGGGAGGTCTGGCCGGGGAGCTGTTTTTT
CASASGGLAGELFF
>TRBV13|NA|NA|TRBJ2-7
TGTGCCAGCAGCTTAGGGCGGAACGAGCAGTACTTC
CASSLGRNEQYF
>TRBV9|TRBD1|NA|TRBJ2-2
TGTGCCAGCAGCCCCCCGGGACAGGGAGTCACCGGGGAGCTGTTTTTT
CASSPPGQGVTGELFF
>TRBV27|NA|NA|TRBJ2-1
TGTGCCAGCAGTTTAGCGGGGCCCGAAAATGAGCAGTTCTTC
CASSLAGPENEQFF
>TRBV27|NA|NA|TRBJ2-1
TGTGCCAGCAGTCCCGGGGGTTCCTACAATGAGCAGTTCTTC
CASSPGGSYNEQFF
>TRBV9|TRBD1|few|TRBJ1-2
TGTGCCAGCAGCGGGACAGGCCGACCTAACTATGGCTACACCTTC
CASSGTGRPNYGYTF
>TRBV7-3|TRBD2|NA|TRBJ2-1
TGTGCCAGCAGCTTAGCGGGGGGGCCGGGGCACAATGAGCAGTTCTTC
CASSLAGGPGHNEQFF
>TRBV4-1|NA|NA|TRBJ1-1
TGCGCCAGCAGTTACATGATGAGGGGGGGGGACACTGAAGCTTTCTTT
CASSYMMRGGDTEAFF
>TRBV2|NA|once|TRBJ1-5
TGTGCCAGCAGGGAAAGACAGAATACTCAGCCCCAGCATTTT
CASRERQNTQPQHF
>TRBV9|TRBD1|once|TRBJ2-7
TGTGCCAGCAGCCTCGGGACAGGGGGGGCCTACGAGCAGTACTTC
CASSLGTGGAYEQYF
>TRBV19|NA|NA|TRBJ1-5
TGTGCCAGTAGTCGGACAGACTACAATCAGCCCCAGCATTTT
CASSRTDYNQPQHF
>TRBV9|NA|once|TRBJ1-2
TGTGCCAGCAAGGGGGGGGCTTACGGCTACACCTTC
CASKGGAYGYTF
>TRBV7-8|NA|NA|TRBJ2-1
TGTGCCAGCAGCTTCCCGGGACAAGGAACAAATGAGCAGTTCTTC
CASSFPGQGTNEQFF
>TRBV4-2|TRBD2|once|TRBJ2-3
TGTGCCAGCAGCCCCCGGACTAGCGGAACAGATACGCAGTATTTT
CASSPRTSGTDTQYF
>TRBV5-1|TRBD1|NA|TRBJ1-2
TGCGCCAGCAGCCTCTCCGGGACAGAGGGGAACTATGGCTACACCTTC
CASSLSGTEGNYGYTF
>TRBV27|NA|few|TRBJ1-1
TGTGCCAGCAGTTTATCGACGGAGTACACTGAAGCTTTCTTT
CASSLSTEYTEAFF
>TRBV6-5|TRBD1|NA|TRBJ1-5
TGTGCCAGCAGTTATACAGGGGGAAGCAATCAGCCCCAGCATTTT
CASSYTGGSNQPQHF